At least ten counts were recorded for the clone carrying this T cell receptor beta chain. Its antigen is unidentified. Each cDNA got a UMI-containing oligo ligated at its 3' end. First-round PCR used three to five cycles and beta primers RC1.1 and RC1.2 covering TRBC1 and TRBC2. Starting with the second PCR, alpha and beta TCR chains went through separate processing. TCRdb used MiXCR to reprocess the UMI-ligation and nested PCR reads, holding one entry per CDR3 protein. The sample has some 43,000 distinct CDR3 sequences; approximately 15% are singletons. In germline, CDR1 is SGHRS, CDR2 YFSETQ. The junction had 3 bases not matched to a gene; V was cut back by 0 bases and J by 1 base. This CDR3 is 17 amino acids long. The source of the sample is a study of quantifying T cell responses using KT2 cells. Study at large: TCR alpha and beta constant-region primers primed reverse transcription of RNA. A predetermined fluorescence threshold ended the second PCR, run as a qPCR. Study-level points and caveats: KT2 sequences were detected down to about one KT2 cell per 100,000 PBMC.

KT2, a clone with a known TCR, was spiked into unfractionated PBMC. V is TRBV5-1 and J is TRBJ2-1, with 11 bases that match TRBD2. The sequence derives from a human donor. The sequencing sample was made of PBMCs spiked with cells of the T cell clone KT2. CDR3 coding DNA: TGCGCCAGCAGCTTGGAGGCTAGCGGGAGGTCCTACAATGAGCAGTTCTTC. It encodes CASSLEASGRSYNEQFF.